The present TCR beta chain was sequenced within a study of regulatory T cells in long-lasting Graves disease. This clonotype was seen ten or more times. In germline, CDR1 is MDHEN, CDR2 SYDVKM. There are 16 residues in the CDR3. After removal of 6 bases from V and 4 bases from J, the junction contained 9 bases not matched to a gene. Building of the TCR beta libraries involved iRepertoire HTBI primers and Arm-PCR of CDR3 regions. From the multiplex PCR reads, TCRdb called clonotypes with MiXCR, one entry per CDR3 protein. The sample holds fewer than 400,000 distinct CDR3 sequences, about 19% seen once. Documented time point: persistent/refractory GD, antithyroid drugs over 5 years with positive TRAb. The TCR library was made from RNA that had been extracted from PBMCs in TRIzol. Investigators report Graves' disease was diagnosed under American Thyroid Association guidelines.

The chain employs TRBV28 and TRBJ2-7; the match to TRBD2 covers 13 bases. This TCR was recovered from a female donor with Graves disease. The material sequenced was peripheral blood mononuclear cells (PBMCs), taken when the disease was refractory, from a patient treated with antithyroid drugs. The CDR3 reads CASSDPGTSGEYEQYF. DNA of the CDR3: TGTGCCAGCAGCGATCCGGGGACTAGCGGGGAATACGAGCAGTACTTC.